This entry describes one T cell receptor beta chain. Its specificity is unknown. Looked up from germline, CDR1 is SGDLS and CDR2 is YYNGEE. The CDR3 runs 15 residues. V lost 3 bases to trimming and J lost 5 bases; unmatched junction nucleotides: 8. Vbeta (60) and Jbeta (13) primers were used in the PCR. Measured with immunoSEQ multiplex PCR; TCRdb has only the in-frame clones, and not every one. The ten top clones account for around 3.9%, within a sample of more than 100,000 clones. The sample is drawn from a study of cytomegalovirus exposure and HLA in healthy donors. Points from the study as a whole: Reported performance of the classifier showed diagnosis of cytomegalovirus status with high specificity and sensitivity. A few chains linked to CMV were shown in vitro to be specific for CMV antigens.

The rearrangement uses TRBV9 and TRBJ2-7, with 10 bases fitting TRBD1. Specimen: PBMCs. The sequence was collected from a man younger than 35 in good health and CMV-seronegative. As DNA, the CDR3 is TGTGCCAGCAGCGCGTTATCCGGGACAGGGGACGAGCAGTACTTC. This translates into CASSALSGTGDEQYF.